This entry lists 21 T cell receptor beta chains sequenced from one sample in a study of blood T cell repertoires in COVID-19. Some clones are missing from TCRdb's copy, which holds only in-frame ones; the method was immunoSEQ multiplex PCR. The profile covers roughly 230,000 clones, with roughly 84% appearing a single time and approximately 4.8% taken by the ten largest. Sequencing was performed on peripheral blood. The receptor set was obtained from a man between 50 and 59 years old with active or convalescent COVID-19.

The chain employs TRBV7-2 and TRBJ2-3, with a tentative D call TRBD2 (6 bases). The germline V and J ends were trimmed by 3 bases and 1 base, with 8 bases remaining between them. Germline V lookup: CDR1 SGHTA, CDR2 FQGNSA. This CDR3 region has 14 residues. CDR3 DNA sequence: TGTGCCAGCAGCTTTAAGCGGGGCACAGATACGCAGTATTTT. Translating gives CASSFKRGTDTQYF.

This clone was seen only a few times. The chain recombines TRBV28 with TRBJ2-5, with D unclear. This CDR3 has 11 residues. Germline V gives CDR1 MDHEN, CDR2 SYDVKM. Deletions cut 6 bases from V and 7 bases from J, with 9 bases between. The chain's CDR3 is CASSIPGTQYF. The CDR3 region has the DNA TGTGCCAGCAGCATTCCGGGGACCCAGTACTTC.

This sequence joins TRBV19 and TRBJ1-5; D remains ambiguous. Trimming stripped 8 bases from V and 0 bases from J, with 17 bases between. There are 16 residues in the CDR3. Germline assignment: CDR1 LNHDA and CDR2 SQIVND (reference sequence). CDR3 in DNA: TGTGCCAGTGGAAGCCGGCCGGGAGTTAGCAATCAGCCCCAGCATTTT. Protein sequence: CASGSRPGVSNQPQHF.

V and J are TRBV18 and TRBJ2-5, with D tentatively TRBD1 (5 bases). Germline V gene data show CDR1 as KGHSH and CDR2 as LQKENI. V lost 6 bases to trimming and J lost 4 bases, with 12 bases between them. This CDR3 region has 13 residues. The CDR3: CASSPQGGETQYF. For the CDR3, the DNA is TGTGCCAGCTCTCCCCAGGGTGGAGAGACCCAGTACTTC.

This rearrangement joins TRBV2 to TRBJ1-2, with D possibly being TRBD1 (5 bases). Germline V lookup: CDR1 SNHLY, CDR2 FYNNEI. The CDR3 sequence is 12 residues long. Trimming pared 7 bases from V and 2 bases from J, leaving 8 bases between. The CDR3 coding sequence is TGTGCCAGCACACAGGAGAACTATGGCTACACCTTC. Its translation is CASTQENYGYTF.

This chain connects TRBV6-1 to TRBJ1-3, with 7 bases fitting TRBD1. There are 15 residues in the CDR3. Looked up from germline, CDR1 is MNHNS and CDR2 is SASEGT. The V and J ends lost 0 bases and 1 base, in that order; junction bases with no gene match: 0. For the CDR3, the DNA is TGTGCCAGCAGTGAAGCGGGACAGTCTGGAAACACCATATATTTT. Translated: CASSEAGQSGNTIYF.

This chain uses TRBV28 with TRBJ2-1; TRBD2 might be the D (5 bases). The germline V and J ends were trimmed by 5 bases and 7 bases, with 18 bases remaining between them. There are 15 residues in the CDR3. The germline CDR1 and CDR2 sequences are MDHEN and SYDVKM. CDR3 DNA: TGTGCCAGCAGTCCACACCGAGACACGGGGAATGAGCAGTTCTTC. Protein sequence: CASSPHRDTGNEQFF.

This clone has only one observation. This sequence joins TRBV6-2 or TRBV6-3 and TRBJ2-2; TRBD2 matches at 13 bases. The CDR3 loop spans 16 amino acids. Trimming took 5 bases from V and 1 from J; bases not matched to a gene: 1. Germline CDR1 and CDR2: MNHEY and SVGEGT. The CDR3 loop reads CASSRTSGGNTGELFF. The CDR3 DNA reads as TGTGCCAGCAGTCGGACTAGCGGGGGGAACACCGGGGAGCTGTTTTTT.

This clone was found a few times. J is TRBJ2-2 and V is TRBV30, with a possible D match to TRBD1 (6 bases). Germline V lookup: CDR1 GTSNPN, CDR2 SVGIG (reference sequence). The length of the CDR3 is 13 residues. V shed 3 bases and J shed 4 bases, with 9 bases lying between them. Here the CDR3 DNA reads TGTGCCTGGAGAGCAGGGGTCACCGGGGAGCTGTTTTTT. It encodes CAWRAGVTGELFF.

The chain joins TRBV5-1 to TRBJ1-3; 9 positions match TRBD1. V dropped 2 bases and J dropped 2; count of bases not matched to a gene: 2. The CDR3 extends over 15 amino acids. Germline lookup yields CDR1 SGHRS and CDR2 YFSETQ. The CDR3: CASSLGDRAGNTIYF. The CDR3 coding sequence is TGCGCCAGCAGCTTAGGGGACAGGGCTGGAAACACCATATATTTT.

This chain links TRBV19 with TRBJ2-7; no clear D. The length of the CDR3 is 15 residues. CDR1 is LNHDA, CDR2 SQIVND, per germline (reference sequence). The V and J ends lost 5 bases and 0 bases respectively, with 14 bases between them. The CDR3 DNA is TGTGCCAGTAGTTCCGGTAGGAGCGACTCCTACGAGCAGTACTTC. This translates into CASSSGRSDSYEQYF.

This sequence joins TRBV4-3 and TRBJ2-3, with TRBD1 as a possible D gene (5 bases). CDR1 is LGHNA and CDR2 is YSLEER in the germline V gene. This CDR3 comprises 16 residues. V was cut by 0 bases and J by 0 bases, with 10 bases left in between. Written as DNA, the CDR3 is TGCGCCAGCAGCCAAGATGCCAGGGCGAGCACAGATACGCAGTATTTT. Its protein is CASSQDARASTDTQYF.

CDR3 protein: CAWSEPRTGTPNEQFF. CDR3 nucleotide sequence: TGTGCCTGGAGTGAACCCAGGACAGGAACACCCAATGAGCAGTTCTTC. The genes are TRBV30 and TRBJ2-1; 7 bases are a match to TRBD1. Germline V gives CDR1 GTSNPN, CDR2 SVGIG (reference sequence). V lost 1 base, J lost 6 bases, and 12 bases stayed unmatched. The CDR3 loop spans 16 amino acids.

This clone has a single count. The rearrangement links TRBV7-2 to TRBJ1-2; no reliable D call. The germline V and J ends were trimmed by 0 bases and 4 bases, with 9 bases remaining between them. CDR1 is SGHTA, CDR2 FQGNSA, per germline. The CDR3 extends over 14 amino acids. The CDR3 sequence: CASSLAREIYGYTF. The CDR3 coding sequence is TGTGCCAGCAGCTTAGCCCGGGAGATCTATGGCTACACCTTC.

The gene calls are TRBV19 and TRBJ2-5; 9 bases agree with TRBD2. CDR1 and CDR2 (germline): LNHDA, SQIVND (reference sequence). V trimming: 4 bases; J trimming: 2 bases; junction bases outside the gene matches: 2. The CDR3 runs 14 residues. Here the CDR3 reads CASSSGGAQETQYF. The CDR3 bases are TGTGCCAGTAGTAGCGGGGGGGCTCAAGAGACCCAGTACTTC.

The CDR3 sequence is CSVPTGTGELFF. CDR3 bases: TGCAGCGTACCGACGGGGACCGGGGAGCTGTTTTTT. The chain is built from TRBV29-1 and TRBJ2-2; D is perhaps TRBD2 (5 bases). The CDR3 runs to 12 residues. The germline V and J ends were trimmed by 6 bases and 5 bases, with 10 bases remaining between them. The germline V gene has CDR1 SQVTM and CDR2 ANQGSEA.

The genes are TRBV30 and TRBJ1-3; TRBD1 is a possible D gene (6 bases). The CDR3 covers 16 residues. Trimming took off 3 bases at V and 2 bases at J, with 17 bases between the two ends. The germline CDR1 and CDR2 sequences are GTSNPN and SVGIG (reference sequence). DNA for the CDR3: TGTGCCTGGAGCTTCCCTGGGGGGGCTCCTGGAAACACCATATATTTT. This sequence encodes CAWSFPGGAPGNTIYF.

This chain links TRBV30 with TRBJ2-7; TRBD1 matches 10 bases. CDR3 size: 15 residues. V was pared by 3 bases and J by 1 base, with 6 bases of the junction left unmatched. Looked up from germline, CDR1 is GTSNPN and CDR2 is SVGIG (reference sequence). The CDR3 nucleotides read TGTGCCTGGAGACTCGGGACAGGGGTTTCCTACGAGCAGTACTTC. As protein: CAWRLGTGVSYEQYF.

CDR3 DNA sequence: TGTGCCAGAAGCTTTCCTACAGGGGGGTTGGGAGAAAAACTGTTTTTT. It yields the protein CARSFPTGGLGEKLFF. The chain has TRBV5-3 and TRBJ1-4; 8 bases are shared with TRBD1. TRBV5-3 is an open reading frame whose function is uncertain. This CDR3 is 16 amino acids long. V lost 2 bases to trimming and J lost 8 bases; unmatched junction nucleotides: 11.

This clone was seen a single time. The chain links TRBV28 to TRBJ1-3; D gene uncertain. The CDR3 is 13 residues long. Germline V gene sequence: CDR1 MDHEN, CDR2 SYDVKM. V lost 7 bases, J lost 0 bases, and 7 bases lay in between. This CDR3 is CASIRSSGNTIYF. CDR3 DNA sequence: TGTGCCAGCATCCGTAGCTCTGGAAACACCATATATTTT.

The chain combines TRBV29-1 with TRBJ2-3; no reliable D call. V lost 5 bases and J lost 2, with 14 bases in between. The CDR3 has 14 amino acids. Germline V gene data show CDR1 as SQVTM and CDR2 as ANQGSEA. In DNA form, the CDR3 reads TGCAGCGTTCGGGTGGAACTGCTCACAGATACGCAGTATTTT. Residues: CSVRVELLTDTQYF.